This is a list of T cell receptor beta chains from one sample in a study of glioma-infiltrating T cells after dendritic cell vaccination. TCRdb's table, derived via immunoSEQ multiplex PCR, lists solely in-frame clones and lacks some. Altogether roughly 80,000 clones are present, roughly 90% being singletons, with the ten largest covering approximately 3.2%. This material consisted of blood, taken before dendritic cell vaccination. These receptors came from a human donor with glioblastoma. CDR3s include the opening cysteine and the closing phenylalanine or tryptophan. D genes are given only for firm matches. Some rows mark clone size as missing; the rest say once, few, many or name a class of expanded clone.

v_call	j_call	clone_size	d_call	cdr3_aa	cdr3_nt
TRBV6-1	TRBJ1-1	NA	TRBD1	CASSEYRGDSEAFF	TGTGCCAGCAGTGAATACAGGGGCGACTCTGAAGCTTTCTTT
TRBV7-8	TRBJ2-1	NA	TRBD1	CASSLTGGQVRSYNEQFF	TGTGCCAGCAGCTTAACTGGAGGACAGGTCCGCTCCTACAATGAGCAGTTCTTC
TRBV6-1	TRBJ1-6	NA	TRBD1	CASSLRDRDSPLHF	TGTGCCAGCAGCCTCCGGGACAGGGATTCACCCCTCCACTTT
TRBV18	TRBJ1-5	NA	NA	CASSPRRERQPQHF	TGTGCCAGCTCACCACGGAGAGAGCGGCAGCCCCAGCATTTT
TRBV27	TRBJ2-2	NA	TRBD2	CASSLLAGGYTGELFF	TGTGCCAGCAGTTTGTTAGCGGGAGGGTACACCGGGGAGCTGTTTTTT
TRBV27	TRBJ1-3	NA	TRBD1	CASRSTGASSGNTIYF	TGTGCCAGCAGGAGCACAGGGGCCAGCTCTGGAAACACCATATATTTT
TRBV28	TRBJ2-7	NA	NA	CASSLSGRGTSYEQYF	TGTGCCAGCAGTTTATCGGGCAGGGGTACCTCCTACGAGCAGTACTTC
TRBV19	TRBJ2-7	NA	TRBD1	CASSITGQVYEQYF	TGTGCCAGTAGTATAACGGGACAGGTCTACGAGCAGTACTTC
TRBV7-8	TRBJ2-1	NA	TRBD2	CASSPRTSGSRDEQFF	TGTGCCAGCAGCCCCAGGACTAGCGGGAGTAGGGATGAGCAGTTCTTC
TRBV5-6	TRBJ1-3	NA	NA	CASSTVSSGNTIYF	TGTGCCAGCAGCACTGTAAGCTCTGGAAACACCATATATTTT
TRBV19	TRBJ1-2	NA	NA	CASSGGGRTVNNYGYTF	TGTGCCAGTAGTGGGGGAGGGAGGACAGTGAATAACTATGGCTACACCTTC
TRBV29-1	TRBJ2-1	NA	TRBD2	CSTSVGDSYNEQFF	TGCAGCACTAGCGTGGGGGACTCCTACAATGAGCAGTTCTTC
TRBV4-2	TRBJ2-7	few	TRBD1	CASSQAQGPTYEQYF	TGTGCCAGCAGCCAAGCACAGGGGCCTACCTACGAGCAGTACTTC
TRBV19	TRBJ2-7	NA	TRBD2	CASSMGLAGGNLDF	TGTGCCAGTAGTATGGGACTAGCGGGAGGGAATCTTGACTTC
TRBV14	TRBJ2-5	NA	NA	CASSQRRQETQYF	TGTGCCAGCAGCCAACGCAGACAAGAGACCCAGTACTTC
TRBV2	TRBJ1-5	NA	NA	CASSPRSAGLQPQHF	TGTGCCAGCAGTCCCCGTTCTGCAGGGTTGCAGCCCCAGCATTTT
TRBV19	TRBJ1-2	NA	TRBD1	CASRASGQIHGYTF	TGTGCCAGTAGAGCCTCGGGACAGATCCATGGCTACACCTTC
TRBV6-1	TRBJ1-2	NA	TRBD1	CASRQGGNYGYTF	TGTGCCAGCCGGCAGGGGGGAAACTATGGCTACACCTTC
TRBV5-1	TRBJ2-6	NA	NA	CASSFTAGSGANVLTF	TGCGCCAGCAGCTTTACTGCGGGCTCTGGGGCCAACGTCCTGACTTTC
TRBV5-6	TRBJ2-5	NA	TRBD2	CASSPLAGRQETQYF	TGTGCCAGCAGCCCTCTAGCGGGCCGACAAGAGACCCAGTACTTC
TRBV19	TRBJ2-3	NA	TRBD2	CASRGTTTDTQYF	TGTGCCAGTAGGGGGACTACAACAGATACGCAGTATTTT
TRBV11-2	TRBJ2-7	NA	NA	CASSTSEAYEQYF	TGTGCCAGCAGCACATCGGAGGCCTACGAGCAGTACTTC
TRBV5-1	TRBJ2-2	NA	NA	CASSLLLTSTGELFF	TGCGCCAGCAGCTTGCTTTTGACTAGCACCGGGGAGCTGTTTTTT
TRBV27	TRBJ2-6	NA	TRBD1	CASRPQGAGANVLTF	TGTGCCAGCAGGCCACAGGGGGCTGGGGCCAACGTCCTGACTTTC
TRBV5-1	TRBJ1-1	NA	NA	CASSWQGNTEAFF	TGCGCCAGCAGCTGGCAGGGTAACACTGAAGCTTTCTTT
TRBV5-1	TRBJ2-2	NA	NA	CASSLDQGGTGELFF	TGCGCCAGCAGCTTGGATCAGGGGGGCACCGGGGAGCTGTTTTTT
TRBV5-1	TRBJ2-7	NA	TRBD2	CASSTSGMSEQYF	TGCGCCAGCAGCACTAGCGGGATGTCAGAGCAGTACTTC
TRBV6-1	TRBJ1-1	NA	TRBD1	CASSETGFF	TGTGCCAGCAGTGAGACAGGGTTCTTT
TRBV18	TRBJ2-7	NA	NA	CASSPPEGRGIYEQYF	TGTGCCAGCTCACCACCGGAGGGCAGGGGGATCTACGAGCAGTACTTC
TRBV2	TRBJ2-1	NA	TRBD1	CASKRGGWNEQFF	TGTGCCAGCAAAAGAGGGGGCTGGAATGAGCAGTTCTTC
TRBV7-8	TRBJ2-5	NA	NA	CASSLVRESETQYF	TGTGCCAGCAGCTTAGTACGGGAGTCTGAGACCCAGTACTTC
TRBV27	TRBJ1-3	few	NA	CASSLRQGGNTIYF	TGTGCCAGCAGTTTAAGGCAGGGGGGAAACACCATATATTTT
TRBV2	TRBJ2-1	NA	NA	CASRPGPGYNEQFF	TGTGCCAGCAGACCCGGCCCGGGATACAATGAGCAGTTCTTC
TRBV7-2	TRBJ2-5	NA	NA	CASSSMGLVSETQYF	TGTGCCAGCAGCTCGATGGGGCTAGTTAGCGAGACCCAGTACTTC
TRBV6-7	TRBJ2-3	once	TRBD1	CASKQGTAEDTDTQYF	TGTGCCAGCAAACAAGGGACAGCGGAAGACACAGATACGCAGTATTTT
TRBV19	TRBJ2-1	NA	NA	CASSIARGGTGYNEQFF	TGTGCCAGTAGTATAGCCCGGGGGGGGACAGGGTATAATGAGCAGTTCTTC
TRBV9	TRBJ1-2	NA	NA	CASSTDARRGNYGYTF	TGTGCCAGCAGCACCGACGCAAGACGGGGGAACTATGGCTACACCTTC
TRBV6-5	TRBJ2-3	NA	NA	CASSRLLKGSDTQYF	TGTGCCAGCAGTCGGCTGCTTAAGGGGTCAGATACGCAGTATTTT
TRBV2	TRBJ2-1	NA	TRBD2	CASSDVGLVVEFF	TGTGCCAGCAGTGATGTAGGACTAGTAGTAGAGTTCTTC
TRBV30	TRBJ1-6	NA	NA	CAWRLNLANSYNSPLHF	TGTGCCTGGAGGCTTAACCTCGCCAACTCCTATAATTCCCCCCTCCACTTT
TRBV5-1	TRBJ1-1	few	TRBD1	CASSLAQGADLEAFF	TGCGCCAGCAGCTTGGCCCAGGGGGCCGATCTTGAAGCTTTCTTT
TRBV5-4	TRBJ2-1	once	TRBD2	CASSLIGGGGYNEQFF	TGTGCCAGCAGCTTGATTGGTGGCGGGGGGTACAATGAGCAGTTCTTC
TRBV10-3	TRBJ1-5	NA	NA	CAISLEGVNQPQHF	TGTGCCATCAGTTTAGAGGGGGTCAATCAGCCCCAGCATTTT
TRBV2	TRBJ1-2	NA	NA	CASSDIAGSYGYTF	TGTGCCAGCAGTGATATCGCAGGTTCCTATGGCTACACCTTC
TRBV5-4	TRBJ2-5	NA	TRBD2	CASSLGGSGRGETQYF	TGTGCCAGCAGCTTGGGGGGTAGCGGGAGGGGTGAGACCCAGTACTTC
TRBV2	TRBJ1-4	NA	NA	CASSSDSVREKLFF	TGTGCCAGCAGTTCGGACAGCGTTCGAGAAAAACTGTTTTTT
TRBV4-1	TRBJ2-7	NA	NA	CASSQEDNSYYEQYF	TGCGCCAGCAGCCAAGAGGACAACAGCTACTACGAGCAGTACTTC
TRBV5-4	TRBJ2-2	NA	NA	CASRGSWTDNSGELFF	TGTGCCAGCAGAGGGTCCTGGACAGACAATTCCGGGGAGCTGTTTTTT
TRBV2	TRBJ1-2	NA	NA	CASSARGAEDGYTF	TGTGCCAGCAGTGCTCGGGGGGCGGAGGATGGCTACACCTTC
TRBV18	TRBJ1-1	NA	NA	CASSPDRSSTEAFF	TGTGCCAGCTCACCCGACAGGTCGAGCACTGAAGCTTTCTTT